This T cell receptor (beta chain) was obtained from a study of T cells expressing NK-cell markers. TCRdb reworked the 5' RACE reads into one entry per CDR3 protein, no DNA. This table lists around 180,000 distinct CDR3 sequences. The sequencing input was blood T cells: a sorted CD56 or NKG2C T cell subset, CD4+ or CD8+ T cells, or bulk PBMC T cells (not recorded which). The sequence derives from a man aged 18 to 69 in good health.

CDR3 residues: CAVRGGPYNEQFF. The chain joins TRBV11-2 to TRBJ2-1; the TCRdb call, TRBD2, lacks DNA for checking. This CDR3 spans 13 amino acids. Germline values: CDR1 SGHAT, CDR2 FQNNGV.